The 20 T cell receptor beta chains below all came from one sample that was sequenced in a study of T cells in Graves' hyperthyroidism and ophthalmopathy. Amplification targeted TCR beta CDR3 regions from RNA transcripts. The HTBI set primed first-round TCR CDR3 RT-PCR. TCRdb called the multiplex PCR reads again in MiXCR, with one record for every CDR3 protein. The data contain roughly 380,000 distinct CDR3 sequences, 14% of them seen just once; the ten biggest clones take up 8% to 13%. Sequences were obtained from blood. The receptors derive from a woman in her sixties or seventies with Graves' hyperthyroidism.

This clonotype was detected many times. The chain couples TRBV9 to TRBJ2-1; 13 positions agree with TRBD2. The V segment lost 4 bases and the J segment 6 bases; nucleotides outside the gene matches: 4. The CDR3 contains 15 residues. Germline V lookup: CDR1 SGDLS, CDR2 YYNGEE. Written as DNA, the CDR3 is TGTGCCAGCAGCCCACGGACTAGCGGGAGCAATGAGCAGTTCTTC. It encodes CASSPRTSGSNEQFF.

This chain joins TRBV29-1 and TRBJ1-1; perhaps TRBD1 as D (6 bases). The CDR3 loop spans 13 amino acids. V lost 5 bases to trimming and J lost 1 base, with 11 bases between them. Looked up from germline, CDR1 is SQVTM and CDR2 is ANQGSEA. This CDR3 reads CSVRPGQNTEAFF. The DNA for the CDR3 is TGCAGCGTTCGTCCGGGACAGAACACTGAAGCTTTCTTT.

This clonotype was counted ten times or more. The chain joins TRBV5-1 to TRBJ2-7; D gene ambiguous. V was trimmed by 0 bases and J by 2 bases, leaving 9 bases between them. CDR1 SGHRS and CDR2 YFSETQ come from the germline V gene. This CDR3 comprises 14 residues. Here the CDR3 DNA reads TGCGCCAGCAGCTTGGCAACGGTAACCTACGAGCAGTACTTC. The encoded protein is CASSLATVTYEQYF. The complete variable domain, with remaining parts taken from reference TRBV5-1 and TRBJ2-7, reads KAGVTQTPRYLIKTRGQQVTLSCSPISGHRSVSWYQQTPGQGLQFLFEYFSETQRNKGNFPGRFSGRQFSNSRSEMNVSTLELGDSALYLCASSLATVTYEQYFGPGTRLTVT.

In this sample, this clonotype turned up many times. The gene calls are TRBV11-2 and TRBJ2-7; TRBD2 matches at 10 bases. The CDR3 has 16 amino acids. The ends lost 5 bases at V and 2 bases at J; junction bases unmatched: 9. The V gene's germline CDR1 is SGHAT and CDR2 FQNNGV. The CDR3 reads CASSKVRGTSAYEQYF. In DNA, the CDR3 is TGTGCCAGCAGCAAGGTTCGGGGGACTAGCGCCTACGAGCAGTACTTC. The full variable domain, in which reference TRBV11-2 and TRBJ2-7 provide the parts outside the CDR3, is EAGVAQSPRYKIIEKRQSVAFWCNPISGHATLYWYQQILGQGPKLLIQFQNNGVVDDSQLPKDRFSAERLKGVDSTLKIQPAKLEDSAVYLCASSKVRGTSAYEQYFGPGTRLTVT.

Only a few counts were recorded for this clonotype. The chain carries TRBV6-1 and TRBJ1-2; D unclear. The germline V and J ends were trimmed by 6 bases and 0 bases, with 8 bases remaining between them. This CDR3 is 13 amino acids long. Germline V gene data show CDR1 as MNHNS and CDR2 as SASEGT. The CDR3 loop is CASSRMTNYGYTF. DNA of the CDR3: TGTGCCAGCAGCCGGATGACTAACTATGGCTACACCTTC.

The gene calls are TRBV6-2 or TRBV6-3 and TRBJ1-4; 7 nucleotides agree with TRBD1. V was clipped by 2 bases and J by 4 bases; unmatched bases: 4. Germline CDR1 MNHEY, CDR2 SVGEGT. This CDR3 comprises 15 residues. The CDR3 DNA is TGTGCCAGCAGTTACGAGGGACAGCTTAATGAAAAACTGTTTTTT. Translated: CASSYEGQLNEKLFF.

This clonotype was counted ten times or more. V and J are TRBV28 and TRBJ1-5, with TRBD1 matching 7 bases. V lost 2 bases, J lost 6 bases, and 10 bases stayed unmatched. The germline V gene has CDR1 MDHEN and CDR2 SYDVKM. The CDR3 is 16 residues long. This chain's CDR3 is CASSLPSAGGSQPQHF. The CDR3 DNA reads as TGTGCCAGCAGTTTACCTTCAGCAGGGGGTAGTCAGCCCCAGCATTTT. The full variable domain, its missing parts supplied by reference TRBV28 and TRBJ1-5, is DVKVTQSSRYLVKRTGEKVFLECVQDMDHENMFWYRQDPGLGLRLIYFSYDVKMKEKGDIPEGYSVSREKKERFSLILESASTNQTSMYLCASSLPSAGGSQPQHFGDGTRLSIL.

This clonotype has at least ten counts. The chain is built from TRBV28 and TRBJ2-7; 7 nucleotides align to TRBD1. With 10 bases clipped from V and 2 bases from J, the junction kept 11 bases outside the gene matches. Germline V gene sequence: CDR1 MDHEN, CDR2 SYDVKM. The CDR3 is made up of 14 amino acids. The CDR3 protein is CATSNRDSPYEQYF. CDR3 sequence (DNA): TGTGCCACCTCTAACCGGGACAGCCCCTACGAGCAGTACTTC.

This clonotype was seen many times. The rearrangement links TRBV18 to TRBJ2-3; tentative D call: TRBD2 (6 bases). The CDR3 is made up of 16 amino acids. V was shortened by 1 base and J by 1 base, with 12 bases between the two germline ends. Germline V lookup: CDR1 KGHSH, CDR2 LQKENI. The CDR3 sequence is CASSPRQSGGTDTQYF. The CDR3 nucleotides are TGTGCCAGCTCACCACGACAATCGGGAGGCACAGATACGCAGTATTTT.

This clonotype was found many times. The chain carries TRBV7-8 and TRBJ1-6, with a possible D match to TRBD1 (5 bases). V was trimmed by 1 base and J by 4 bases, leaving 11 bases between them. The germline V gene encodes CDR1 SGHVS and CDR2 FQNEAQ. This CDR3 comprises 16 residues. In nucleotides, the CDR3 is TGTGCCAGCAGCTTAGGGGGGACGGAGTATAATTCACCCCTCCACTTT. Translating gives CASSLGGTEYNSPLHF.

This clonotype appeared a few times. The V call is TRBV20-1, the J call TRBJ2-1, with a possible D match to TRBD2 (6 bases). This CDR3 is built from 13 residues. Trimming shortened V by 2 bases and J by 11 bases, and 16 bases separated the two germline ends. CDR1 DFQATT and CDR2 SNEGSKA come from the germline V gene (reference sequence). The CDR3 region is CSARWDLSEKQFF. The CDR3 DNA reads as TGCAGTGCTAGATGGGACTTGAGCGAGAAGCAGTTCTTC.

This clonotype was seen many times. This chain connects TRBV29-1 to TRBJ2-7; the D call may be TRBD1 or TRBD2 (5 bases each). CDR1 is SQVTM and CDR2 is ANQGSEA in the germline V gene. Trimming removed 4 bases at V and 0 bases at J, with 13 bases between. This CDR3 is 14 amino acids long. The CDR3 nucleotides are TGCAGCGTTGTCGGGACCCCTTCCTCCTACGAGCAGTACTTC. Protein: CSVVGTPSSYEQYF.

In DNA form, the CDR3 reads TGTGCCAGCAGCTCACTTAAGGGGGACAGGGGGCCCTACGAGCAGTACTTC. Its translation: CASSSLKGDRGPYEQYF. The gene calls are TRBV11-2 and TRBJ2-7; 12 bases agree with TRBD1. After removal of 4 bases from V and 2 bases from J, the junction contained 9 bases not matched to a gene. CDR3 size: 17 residues. The germline CDR1 and CDR2 sequences are SGHAT and FQNNGV. Filled out from reference TRBV11-2 and TRBJ2-7, the complete variable domain reads EAGVAQSPRYKIIEKRQSVAFWCNPISGHATLYWYQQILGQGPKLLIQFQNNGVVDDSQLPKDRFSAERLKGVDSTLKIQPAKLEDSAVYLCASSSLKGDRGPYEQYFGPGTRLTVT.

This clonotype was seen at least ten times. The chain joins TRBV11-2 to TRBJ1-1; no reliable D call. V was pared by 5 bases and J by 0 bases, with 19 bases between. CDR3 length: 17 amino acids. Germline CDR1 SGHAT, CDR2 FQNNGV. The CDR3 DNA reads TGTGCCAGCAGCGGACCACCGGGTTCAGCCATGAACACTGAAGCTTTCTTT. Protein: CASSGPPGSAMNTEAFF.

In this sample, this clonotype turned up a few times. The genes are TRBV12-3 or TRBV12-4 and TRBJ1-2; weak D call: TRBD1 (5 bases). V lost 11 bases and J lost 4, with 17 bases in between. This CDR3 is 13 amino acids long. The CDR3 DNA reads as TGTGCCTCAAGGGACGGAGGGGTCTATGGCTACACCTTC. Translation gives CASRDGGVYGYTF.

This clonotype was seen ten or more times. The chain joins TRBV6-2 or TRBV6-3 to TRBJ1-2; D is ambiguous. This CDR3 contains 14 residues. The V gene's germline CDR1 is MNHEY and CDR2 SVGEGT. Trimming removed 5 bases at V and 4 bases at J, with 14 bases between. The CDR3 spells CASSTSPQGYGYTF. In DNA form, the CDR3 reads TGTGCCAGCAGTACAAGTCCCCAAGGCTATGGCTACACCTTC.

This clonotype was seen at least ten times. The chain joins TRBV2 to TRBJ2-3, with D tentatively TRBD2 (7 bases). Germline CDR1 is SNHLY and CDR2 is FYNNEI. The V and J ends lost 6 bases and 1 base respectively, with 17 bases between them. The CDR3 length is 16 residues. CDR3 residues: CASSAFGGAGTDTQYF. CDR3 in DNA: TGTGCCAGCAGCGCCTTTGGGGGGGCAGGCACAGATACGCAGTATTTT.

At least ten counts were recorded for this clonotype. The chain employs TRBV6-1 and TRBJ2-7; TRBD2 matches at 7 bases. Germline CDR1 and CDR2: MNHNS and SASEGT. The CDR3 runs 17 residues. Trimming took 6 bases from V and 2 from J; bases not matched to a gene: 16. The chain's CDR3 is CASSWDYSGNPPYEQYF. The CDR3 DNA is TGTGCCAGCAGCTGGGACTACAGCGGGAACCCACCCTACGAGCAGTACTTC.

This clonotype was seen ten or more times. V is TRBV5-1 and J is TRBJ2-2; the D gene is possibly TRBD1 (5 bases). V was cut by 8 bases and J by 0 bases, with 17 bases left in between. Germline loops: CDR1 SGHRS, CDR2 YFSETQ. This CDR3 contains 16 residues. CDR3 region: CASRTGITSNTGELFF. The CDR3 region has the DNA TGCGCCAGTCGTACAGGAATCACTTCGAACACCGGGGAGCTGTTTTTT.

This clonotype has more than one count but fewer than ten. The chain uses TRBV6-6 and TRBJ1-4; 11 bases are a match to TRBD1. Germline CDR1 and CDR2: MNHNY and SVGAGI (reference sequence). The CDR3 spans 15 residues. V gave up 2 bases and J gave up 6 bases; unmatched junction bases: 2. The CDR3 region has the DNA TGTGCCAGCAGTTACAGGGACAGGGGGGATGAAAAACTGTTTTTT. Translated, it gives CASSYRDRGDEKLFF.